This T cell receptor (beta chain) was recovered during a study of neurological immune-mediated disorders. This clonotype came up many times. From the 5' RACE reads, TCRdb called clonotypes with MiXCR, one entry per CDR3 protein. The sample lists over 60,000 distinct CDR3 sequences, 4% to 6% seen once, with roughly 3.2% in the top ten. The TCR was taken from a woman between 50 and 59 years old with multiple sclerosis. The sequencing sample was made of PBMCs.

Here the CDR3 DNA reads TGCGCCAGCAGCCCCCAGGGGTCATGGGCGGAAGCTTTCTTT. Its protein product is CASSPQGSWAEAFF. The rearrangement links TRBV5-1 to TRBJ1-1; tentative D call: TRBD1 (6 bases). Trimming pared 4 bases from V and 8 bases from J, leaving 18 bases between. CDR3 length equals 14 residues. CDR1 is SGHRS and CDR2 is YFSETQ in the germline V gene.